This T cell receptor (beta chain) comes out of a study of identical twins. The study's findings and limits: Twins' surplus sharing was weaker for beta out-of-frame sequences. Out-of-frame alpha sequences shared by twins showed excess low generation probability.

The CDR3 totals 15 residues. The V segment lost 4 bases and the J segment 6 bases; nucleotides outside the gene matches: 8. Germline CDR1 and CDR2: MGHDK and SYGVNS. Via MiXCR, TCRdb re-called the 5' RACE reads, giving one row per CDR3 protein. The sample has 460,000 or so distinct CDR3 sequences, over 12% seen once. About this clonotype: Its antigen is not known.

These same records also appear under a second study, on yellow fever vaccine responses in identical twins. That paper states: Reports say the vaccine T cell response in twins looked partly convergent and partly personalized.

The J gene is TRBJ2-7, the V gene TRBV25-1, with 11 bases fitting TRBD1. Sequencing was performed on CD4+ T cells sorted from blood. The TCR was taken from a woman under 30 in good health. The CDR3 loop reads CASSARPGQGVEQYF. CDR3 nucleotide sequence: TGTGCCAGCAGTGCGCGACCGGGACAGGGGGTCGAGCAGTACTTC.